These 10 T cell receptor beta chains originate from one sample sequenced in a study of cytomegalovirus exposure and HLA in healthy donors. In the PCR, 60 Vbeta and 13 Jbeta primers were used. Repertoires were generated with immunoSEQ multiplex PCR, while TCRdb's copy carries only in-frame clones and drops some. The sample data list tens of thousands of clones. Sequenced sample: PBMCs. The receptors originated from a female donor in good health and CMV-seropositive.

The CDR3 bases are TGTGCCAGCAGCTTAGCGATCAGGGGATGGAACGACAATGAGCAGTTCTTC. This gives the protein CASSLAIRGWNDNEQFF. The gene calls are TRBV7-2 and TRBJ2-1; D is perhaps TRBD1 (6 bases). Trimming shortened V by 0 bases and J by 5 bases, and 17 bases separated the two germline ends. Germline-derived CDR1 and CDR2 are SGHTA and FQGNSA. The CDR3 extends over 17 amino acids.

The chain carries TRBV4-3 and TRBJ2-4, with a tentative D call TRBD2 (5 bases). V was trimmed by 4 bases and J by 2 bases, leaving 12 bases between them. Germline V CDR1 and CDR2: LGHNA, YSLEER. The CDR3 runs to 15 residues. CDR3 region: CASSPGIAPKNIQYF. The CDR3 DNA follows: TGCGCCAGCAGCCCCGGGATAGCGCCCAAAAACATTCAGTACTTC.

The chain recombines TRBV28 with TRBJ2-7, with 11 bases fitting TRBD1. Germline V gene sequence: CDR1 MDHEN, CDR2 SYDVKM. CDR3 length equals 15 residues. V lost 6 bases, J lost 2 bases, and 6 bases stayed unmatched. The CDR3 loop is CASSSTGQGAYEQYF. The CDR3 DNA sequence: TGTGCCAGCAGCTCTACGGGACAGGGGGCCTACGAGCAGTACTTC.

The rearrangement joins TRBV11-2 to TRBJ2-7, with D possibly TRBD2 on 6 matching bases. The CDR3 spans 13 residues. Trimming removed 3 bases at V and 3 bases at J, with 9 bases between. From germline, CDR1 is SGHAT and CDR2 FQNNGV. CDR3 coding DNA: TGTGCCAGCAGCTTGGGACTCCTCTACGAGCAGTACTTC. Its translation: CASSLGLLYEQYF. Combining the CDR3 with reference TRBV11-2 and TRBJ2-7 gives the whole variable domain EAGVAQSPRYKIIEKRQSVAFWCNPISGHATLYWYQQILGQGPKLLIQFQNNGVVDDSQLPKDRFSAERLKGVDSTLKIQPAKLEDSAVYLCASSLGLLYEQYFGPGTRLTVT.

The chain couples TRBV6-5 to TRBJ2-7; no clear D gene. Germline loops: CDR1 MNHEY, CDR2 SVGAGI. The germline V and J ends were trimmed by 4 bases and 3 bases, with 7 bases remaining between them. The CDR3 has 12 residues. The CDR3 nucleotides are TGTGCCAGCAGTTCTCGACACTACGAGCAGTACTTC. It translates to CASSSRHYEQYF.

The chain links TRBV10-3 to TRBJ2-1; 9 bases map to TRBD2. This CDR3 has 14 amino acids. V was pared by 4 bases and J by 9 bases, with 7 bases of the junction left unmatched. CDR1 and CDR2 from the germline V gene are ENHRY and SYGVKD. The CDR3: CAISVAGGPGEQFF. CDR3 in DNA: TGTGCCATCAGTGTCGCGGGAGGGCCCGGTGAGCAGTTCTTC.

About this clone itself: The sample has other DNA sequences that encode this CDR3 too. This chain uses TRBV6-5 with TRBJ1-6; 10 bases line up with TRBD1. This CDR3 spans 15 amino acids. V gave up 0 bases and J gave up 8 bases; unmatched junction bases: 1. Germline V gives CDR1 MNHEY, CDR2 SVGAGI. In DNA form, the CDR3 reads TGTGCCAGCAGTTACTCCGGGACAGGGGATTCACCCCTCCACTTT. Translated: CASSYSGTGDSPLHF.

The chain joins TRBV28 to TRBJ2-5; the D gene is possibly TRBD1 (7 bases). Germline assignment: CDR1 MDHEN and CDR2 SYDVKM. The V and J ends lost 11 bases and 5 bases respectively, with 15 bases between them. This CDR3 is 12 amino acids long. CDR3 sequence: CAVTSGGETQYF. In DNA, the CDR3 is TGTGCCGTCACCTCAGGGGGGGAGACCCAGTACTTC.

CDR3 bases: TGTGCCAGCAGTGGACAGGTCTATGACGGCTACACCTTC. It yields the protein CASSGQVYDGYTF. This chain connects TRBV2 to TRBJ1-2, with D perhaps TRBD1 (6 bases). CDR1 and CDR2 from the germline V gene are SNHLY and FYNNEI. The CDR3 runs 13 residues. V was pared by 4 bases and J by 8 bases, with 14 bases between.

V usage is TRBV5-6 and J usage is TRBJ1-2; 8 bases map to TRBD1. V shed 1 base, J shed 5 bases, and the junction held 4 bases outside the gene matches. This CDR3 is built from 14 residues. Per the germline V gene, CDR1 is SGHDT and CDR2 is YYEEEE. The CDR3 bases are TGTGCCAGCAGCTTGCAGGGGGCGGGGTATGGCTACACCTTC. This codes for CASSLQGAGYGYTF.